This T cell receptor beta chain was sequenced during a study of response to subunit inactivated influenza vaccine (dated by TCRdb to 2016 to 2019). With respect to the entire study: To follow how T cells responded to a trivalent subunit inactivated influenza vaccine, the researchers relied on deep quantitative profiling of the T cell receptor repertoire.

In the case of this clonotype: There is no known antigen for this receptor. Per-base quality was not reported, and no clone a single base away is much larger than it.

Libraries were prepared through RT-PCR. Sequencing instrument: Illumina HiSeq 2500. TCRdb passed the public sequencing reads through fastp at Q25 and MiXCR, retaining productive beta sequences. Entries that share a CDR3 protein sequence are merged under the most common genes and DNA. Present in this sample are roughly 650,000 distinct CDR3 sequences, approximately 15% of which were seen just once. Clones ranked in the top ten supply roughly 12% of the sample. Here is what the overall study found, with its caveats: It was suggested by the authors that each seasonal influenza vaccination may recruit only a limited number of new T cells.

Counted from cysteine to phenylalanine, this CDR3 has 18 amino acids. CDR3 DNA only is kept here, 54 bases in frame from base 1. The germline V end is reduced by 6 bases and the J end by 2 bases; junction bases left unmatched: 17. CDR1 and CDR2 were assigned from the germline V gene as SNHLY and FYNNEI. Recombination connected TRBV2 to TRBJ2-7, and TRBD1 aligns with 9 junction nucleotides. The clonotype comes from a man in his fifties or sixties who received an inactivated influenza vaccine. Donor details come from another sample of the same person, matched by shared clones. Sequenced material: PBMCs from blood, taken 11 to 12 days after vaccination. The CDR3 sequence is CASRGIPGQGMGTYEQYF. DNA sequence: TGTGCCAGCAGGGGGATCCCGGGACAGGGAATGGGGACCTACGAGCAGTACTTC.